This TCR beta chain appears in the sequencing data of a study of glioma-infiltrating T cells after dendritic cell vaccination. Time point in this sample: after dendritic cell vaccination, including at tumor progression/relapse. Some clones are missing from TCRdb's copy, which holds only in-frame ones; the method was immunoSEQ multiplex PCR. The sample consists of roughly 60,000 clones, about 80% of them appearing once. The source is a human donor with glioblastoma. The sequencing used blood, collected after dendritic cell vaccination.

CDR3: CASRGLAFDEQFF. For the CDR3, the DNA is TGTGCCAGCAGGGGCCTAGCATTCGATGAGCAGTTCTTC. The rearrangement links TRBV5-6 to TRBJ2-1; possible D gene TRBD2, 5 bases. Germline-derived CDR1 and CDR2 are SGHDT and YYEEEE. The CDR3 is 13 residues long. V was shortened by 5 bases and J by 8 bases, with 14 bases between the two germline ends. Drawing the rest from reference TRBV5-6 and TRBJ2-1, the complete variable domain is DAGVTQSPTHLIKTRGQQVTLRCSPKSGHDTVSWYQQALGQGPQFIFQYYEEEERQRGNFPDRFSGHQFPNYSSELNVNALLLGDSALYLCASRGLAFDEQFFGPGTRLTVL.